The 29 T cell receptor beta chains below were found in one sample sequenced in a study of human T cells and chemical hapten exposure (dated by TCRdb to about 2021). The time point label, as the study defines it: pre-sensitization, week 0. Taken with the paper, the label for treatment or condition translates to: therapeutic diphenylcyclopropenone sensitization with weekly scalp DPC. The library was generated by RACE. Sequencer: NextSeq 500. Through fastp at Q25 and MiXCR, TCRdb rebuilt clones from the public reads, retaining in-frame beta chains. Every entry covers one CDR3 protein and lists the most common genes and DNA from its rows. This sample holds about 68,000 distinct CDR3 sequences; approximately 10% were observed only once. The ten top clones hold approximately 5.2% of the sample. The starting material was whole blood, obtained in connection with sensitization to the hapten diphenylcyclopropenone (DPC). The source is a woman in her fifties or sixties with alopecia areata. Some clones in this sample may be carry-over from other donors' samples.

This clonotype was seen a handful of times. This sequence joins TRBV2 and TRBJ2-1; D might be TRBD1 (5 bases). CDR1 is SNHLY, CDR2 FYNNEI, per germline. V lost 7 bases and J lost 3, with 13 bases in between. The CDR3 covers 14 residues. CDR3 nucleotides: TGTGCCAGCATTGCAAGACAGCTCTACAATGAGCAGTTCTTC. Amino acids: CASIARQLYNEQFF.

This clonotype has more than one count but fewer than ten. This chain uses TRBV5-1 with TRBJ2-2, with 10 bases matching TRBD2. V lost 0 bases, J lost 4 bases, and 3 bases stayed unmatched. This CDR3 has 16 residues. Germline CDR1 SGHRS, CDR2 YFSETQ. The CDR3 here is CASSLDLAGVTGELFF. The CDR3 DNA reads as TGCGCCAGCAGCTTGGACCTAGCGGGAGTCACCGGGGAGCTGTTTTTT.

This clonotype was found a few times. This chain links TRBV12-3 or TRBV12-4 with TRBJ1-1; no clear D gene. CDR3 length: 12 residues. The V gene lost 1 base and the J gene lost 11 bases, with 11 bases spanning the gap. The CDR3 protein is CASSLDRMGAFF. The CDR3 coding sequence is TGTGCCAGCAGTTTAGACAGAATGGGGGCTTTCTTT.

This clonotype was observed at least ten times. CDR3 region: CASVAVGGQYNEQFF. CDR3 sequence (DNA): TGTGCCAGCGTCGCTGTTGGAGGGCAATACAATGAGCAGTTCTTC. J is TRBJ2-1 and V is TRBV27, with D possibly being TRBD2 (6 bases). V was shortened by 8 bases and J by 4 bases, with 18 bases between the two germline ends. Germline V gene sequence: CDR1 MNHEY, CDR2 SMNVEV (reference sequence). The CDR3 has 15 amino acids.

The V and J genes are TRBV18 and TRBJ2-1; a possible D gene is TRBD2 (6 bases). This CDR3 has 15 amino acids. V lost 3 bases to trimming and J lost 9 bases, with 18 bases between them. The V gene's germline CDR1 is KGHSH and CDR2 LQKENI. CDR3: CASSPSGTGRGEQFF. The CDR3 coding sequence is TGTGCCAGCTCACCCTCCGGGACTGGACGGGGTGAGCAGTTCTTC.

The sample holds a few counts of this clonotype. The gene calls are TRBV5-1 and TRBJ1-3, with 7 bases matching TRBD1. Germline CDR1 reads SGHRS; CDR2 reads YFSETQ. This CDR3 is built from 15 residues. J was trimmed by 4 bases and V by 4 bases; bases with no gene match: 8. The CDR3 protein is CASSTRQGPGNTIYF. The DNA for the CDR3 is TGCGCCAGCAGCACAAGACAGGGCCCAGGAAACACCATATATTTT.

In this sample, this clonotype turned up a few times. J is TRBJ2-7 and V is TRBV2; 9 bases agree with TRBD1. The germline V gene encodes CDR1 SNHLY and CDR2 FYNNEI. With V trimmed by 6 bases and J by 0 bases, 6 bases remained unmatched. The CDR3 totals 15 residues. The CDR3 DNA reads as TGTGCCAGCAGGTCAGACAGGGGGTACTCCTACGAGCAGTACTTC. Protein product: CASRSDRGYSYEQYF.

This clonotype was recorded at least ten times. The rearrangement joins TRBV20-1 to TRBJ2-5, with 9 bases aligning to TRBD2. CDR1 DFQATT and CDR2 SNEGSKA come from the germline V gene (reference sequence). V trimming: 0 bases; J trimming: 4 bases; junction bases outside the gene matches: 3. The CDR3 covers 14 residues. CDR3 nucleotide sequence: TGCAGTGCTAGAGATGGAGCGGGGGGAGAGACCCAGTACTTC. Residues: CSARDGAGGETQYF.

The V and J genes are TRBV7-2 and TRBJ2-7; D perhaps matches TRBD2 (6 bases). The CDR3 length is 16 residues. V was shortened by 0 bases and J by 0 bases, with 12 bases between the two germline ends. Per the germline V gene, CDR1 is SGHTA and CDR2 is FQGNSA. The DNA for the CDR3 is TGTGCCAGCAGCTTAGCGCGGGGCAGTAGCTCCTACGAGCAGTACTTC. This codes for CASSLARGSSSYEQYF.

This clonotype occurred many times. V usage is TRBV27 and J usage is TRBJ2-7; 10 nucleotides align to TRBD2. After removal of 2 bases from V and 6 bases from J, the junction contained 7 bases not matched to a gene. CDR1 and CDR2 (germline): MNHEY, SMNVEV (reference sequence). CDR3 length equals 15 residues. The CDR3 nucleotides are TGTGCCAGCAGTTTAGGCAGCGGGAGGGCCTCCGAGCAGTACTTC. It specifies CASSLGSGRASEQYF.

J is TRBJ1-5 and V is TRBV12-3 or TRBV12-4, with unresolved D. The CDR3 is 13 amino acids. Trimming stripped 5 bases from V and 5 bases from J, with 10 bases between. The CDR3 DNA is TGTGCCAGCAGTCTAGTTCAAGATCAGCCCCAGCATTTT. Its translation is CASSLVQDQPQHF.

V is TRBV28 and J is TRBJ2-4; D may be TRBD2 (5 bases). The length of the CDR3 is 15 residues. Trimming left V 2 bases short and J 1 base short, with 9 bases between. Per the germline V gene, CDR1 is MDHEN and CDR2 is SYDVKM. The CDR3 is CASSLGGRAKNIQYF. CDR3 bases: TGTGCCAGCAGTTTAGGAGGTCGCGCCAAAAACATTCAGTACTTC.

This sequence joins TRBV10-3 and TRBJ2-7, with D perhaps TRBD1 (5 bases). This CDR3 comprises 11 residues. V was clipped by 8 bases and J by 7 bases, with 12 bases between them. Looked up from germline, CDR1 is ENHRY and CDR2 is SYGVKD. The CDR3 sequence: CAIGATGEQYF. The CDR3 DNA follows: TGTGCCATCGGGGCAACCGGGGAGCAGTACTTC.

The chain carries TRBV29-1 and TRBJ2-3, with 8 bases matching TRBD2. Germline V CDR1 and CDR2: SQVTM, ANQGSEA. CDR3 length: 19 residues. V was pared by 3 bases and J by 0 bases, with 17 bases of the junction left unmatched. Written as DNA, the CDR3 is TGCAGCGTTGAGAGGGTAGCGGGATTTAGGTCGCCCAGCACAGATACGCAGTATTTT. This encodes CSVERVAGFRSPSTDTQYF.

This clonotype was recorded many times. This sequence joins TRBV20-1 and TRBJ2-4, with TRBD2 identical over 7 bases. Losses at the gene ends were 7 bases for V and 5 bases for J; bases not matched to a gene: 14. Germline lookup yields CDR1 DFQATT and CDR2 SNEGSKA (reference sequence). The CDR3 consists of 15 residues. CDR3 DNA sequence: TGCAGTGTCCCCGGGCCTAGCGGTCAGGAAAACATTCAGTACTTC. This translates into CSVPGPSGQENIQYF.

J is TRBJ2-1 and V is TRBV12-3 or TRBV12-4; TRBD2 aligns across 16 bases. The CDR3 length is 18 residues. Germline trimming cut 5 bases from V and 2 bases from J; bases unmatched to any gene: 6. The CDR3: CASSPGLAGGPPYNEQFF. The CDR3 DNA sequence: TGTGCCAGCAGTCCGGGACTAGCGGGAGGGCCGCCCTACAATGAGCAGTTCTTC.

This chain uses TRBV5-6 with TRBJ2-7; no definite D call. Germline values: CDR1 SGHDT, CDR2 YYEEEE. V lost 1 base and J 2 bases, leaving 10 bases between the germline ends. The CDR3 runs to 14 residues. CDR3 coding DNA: TGTGCCAGCAGCTTGTTCGGGCGGCCCTACGAGCAGTACTTC. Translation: CASSLFGRPYEQYF.

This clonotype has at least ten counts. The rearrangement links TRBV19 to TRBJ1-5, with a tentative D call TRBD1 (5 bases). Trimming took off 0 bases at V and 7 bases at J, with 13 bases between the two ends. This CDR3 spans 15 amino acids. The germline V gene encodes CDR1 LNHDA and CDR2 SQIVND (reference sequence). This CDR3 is CASSIDFGGSQPQHF. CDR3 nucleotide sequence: TGTGCCAGTAGTATAGATTTTGGGGGAAGCCAGCCCCAGCATTTT.

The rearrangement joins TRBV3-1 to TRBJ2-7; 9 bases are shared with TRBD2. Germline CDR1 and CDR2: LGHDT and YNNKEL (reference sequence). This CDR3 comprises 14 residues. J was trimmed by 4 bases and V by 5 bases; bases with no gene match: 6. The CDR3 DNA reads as TGTGCCAGCAGCTTACAGAGCGGGAGGTACGAGCAGTACTTC. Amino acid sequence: CASSLQSGRYEQYF.

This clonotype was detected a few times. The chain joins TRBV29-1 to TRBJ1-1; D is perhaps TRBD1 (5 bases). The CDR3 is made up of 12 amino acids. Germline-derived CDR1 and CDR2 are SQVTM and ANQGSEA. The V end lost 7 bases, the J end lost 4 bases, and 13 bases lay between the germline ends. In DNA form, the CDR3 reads TGCAGCGCTACCCGGGGCGGCACTGAAGCTTTCTTT. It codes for CSATRGGTEAFF.

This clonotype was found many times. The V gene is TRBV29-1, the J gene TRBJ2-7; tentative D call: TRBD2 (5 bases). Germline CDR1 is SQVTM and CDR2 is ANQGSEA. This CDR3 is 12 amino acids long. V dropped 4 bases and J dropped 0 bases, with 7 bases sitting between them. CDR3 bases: TGCAGCGTTGGGAGGAGCTCCTACGAGCAGTACTTC. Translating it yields CSVGRSSYEQYF.

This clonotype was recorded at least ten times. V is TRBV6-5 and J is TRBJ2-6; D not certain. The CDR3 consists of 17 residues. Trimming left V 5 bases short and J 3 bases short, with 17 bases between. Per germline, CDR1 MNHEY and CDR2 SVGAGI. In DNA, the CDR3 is TGTGCCAGCAGTCCCGGGCCAAACCCACTTGGGGCCAACGTCCTGACTTTC. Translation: CASSPGPNPLGANVLTF.

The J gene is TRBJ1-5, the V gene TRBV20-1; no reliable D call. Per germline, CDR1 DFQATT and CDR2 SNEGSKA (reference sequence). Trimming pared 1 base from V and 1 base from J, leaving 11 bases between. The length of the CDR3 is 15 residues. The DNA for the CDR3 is TGCAGTGCTAGAGTCGGGTCCAACAGCAATCAGCCCCAGCATTTT. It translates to CSARVGSNSNQPQHF.

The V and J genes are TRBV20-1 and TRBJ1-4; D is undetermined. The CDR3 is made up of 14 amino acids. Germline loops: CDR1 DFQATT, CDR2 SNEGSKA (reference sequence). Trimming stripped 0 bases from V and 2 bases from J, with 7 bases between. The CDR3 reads CSARDRETNEKLFF. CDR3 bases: TGCAGTGCTAGAGACCGGGAGACTAATGAAAAACTGTTTTTT.

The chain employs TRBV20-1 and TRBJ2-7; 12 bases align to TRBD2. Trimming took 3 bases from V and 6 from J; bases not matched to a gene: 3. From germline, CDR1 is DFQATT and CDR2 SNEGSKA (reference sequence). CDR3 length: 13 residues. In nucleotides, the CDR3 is TGCAGTGCTAGGACTAGCGGGAGAGGCGAGCAGTACTTC. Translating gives CSARTSGRGEQYF.

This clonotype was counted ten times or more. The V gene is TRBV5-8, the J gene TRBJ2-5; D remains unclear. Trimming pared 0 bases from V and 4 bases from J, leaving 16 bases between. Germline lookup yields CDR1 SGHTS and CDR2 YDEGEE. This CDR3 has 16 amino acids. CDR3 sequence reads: CASSLARVPNGETQYF. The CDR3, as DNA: TGTGCCAGCAGCTTGGCCCGGGTTCCTAACGGAGAGACCCAGTACTTC.

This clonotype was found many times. Here the CDR3 reads CASNPQGGAGTEAFF. CDR3 in DNA: TGTGCCAGCAATCCTCAGGGGGGCGCGGGCACTGAAGCTTTCTTT. The V call is TRBV6-2 or TRBV6-3, the J call TRBJ1-1; 7 bases line up with TRBD1. Germline V lookup: CDR1 MNHEY, CDR2 SVGEGT. The CDR3 loop spans 15 amino acids. Trimming removed 7 bases from V and 4 bases from J; junction bases left unmatched: 12.

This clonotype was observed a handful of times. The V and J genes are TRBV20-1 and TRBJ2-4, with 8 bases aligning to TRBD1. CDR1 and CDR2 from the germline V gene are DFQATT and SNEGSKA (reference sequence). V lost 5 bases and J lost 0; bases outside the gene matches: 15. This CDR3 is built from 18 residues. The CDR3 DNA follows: TGCAGTGCTCCTCCCTCGGGACAGGCAAGCCTAGCCAAAAACATTCAGTACTTC. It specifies CSAPPSGQASLAKNIQYF.

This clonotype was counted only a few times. The CDR3 is CASSGQENYGYTF. CDR3 DNA: TGTGCCAGCAGCGGACAGGAGAACTATGGCTACACCTTC. The gene calls are TRBV9 and TRBJ1-2, with a weak D call TRBD1 (6 bases). This CDR3 spans 13 amino acids. Germline values: CDR1 SGDLS, CDR2 YYNGEE. Trimming took 3 bases from V and 2 from J, leaving 8 bases between them.